Listed below are T cell receptor beta chains from one sample, sequenced in a study of shared clonotypes between healthy human individuals. Here immunoSEQ multiplex PCR was the method, and the copy in TCRdb shows in-frame clones only, minus some. The sample has under 1,900,000 clones; 98% to 99% are singletons. The sequenced sample was naive CD4+ T cells sorted from blood. Every receptor here comes from a man aged 25 to 40 in good health. Each CDR3 is given with its conserved first and last residue. A D gene is named only where the DNA matches it firmly. Size is stated for part of the rows, as once, few or many counts, or as a class when the clone is expanded.

v_gene: TRBV30; d_gene: .; j_gene: TRBJ2-1; abundance: .; CDR3nt: TGTGCCTGGAGGGAGGGAGGAGGGTCCTACAATGAGCAGTTCTTC; CDR3aa: CAWREGGGSYNEQFF
v_gene: TRBV28; d_gene: TRBD2; j_gene: TRBJ2-3; abundance: .; CDR3nt: TGTGCCAGCAGTAATTTACCCGGGACTAGCGGGAGGGCCAATCTTGCAGATACGCAGTATTTT; CDR3aa: CASSNLPGTSGRANLADTQYF
v_gene: TRBV29-1; d_gene: TRBD2; j_gene: TRBJ2-5; abundance: .; CDR3nt: TGCAGCGTTGAAGATTGGGGTCCTAGCGGGTTTGAGACCCAGTACTTC; CDR3aa: CSVEDWGPSGFETQYF
v_gene: TRBV5-1; d_gene: .; j_gene: TRBJ2-7; abundance: .; CDR3nt: TGCGCCAGCAGCTCGGGTTCTGGAGGGGGCTCCTACGAGCAGTACTTC; CDR3aa: CASSSGSGGGSYEQYF
v_gene: TRBV25-1; d_gene: TRBD2; j_gene: TRBJ2-7; abundance: .; CDR3nt: TGTGCCAGCAGTGAATCATTGGGGGGGTCCTACGAGCAGTACTTC; CDR3aa: CASSESLGGSYEQYF
v_gene: TRBV18; d_gene: TRBD1; j_gene: TRBJ2-2; abundance: .; CDR3nt: TGTGCCAGCTCACAACTCCCCCGGGACAGCACCGGGGAGCTGTTTTTT; CDR3aa: CASSQLPRDSTGELFF
v_gene: TRBV11-2; d_gene: .; j_gene: TRBJ2-3; abundance: .; CDR3nt: TGTGCCAGCAGCTTAGGAGACTGGCTCCGCACAGATACGCAGTATTTT; CDR3aa: CASSLGDWLRTDTQYF
v_gene: TRBV4-1; d_gene: .; j_gene: TRBJ2-7; abundance: once; CDR3nt: TGCGCCAGCAGCCAAGACGACAGGCCTCATTCCTACGAGCAGTACTTC; CDR3aa: CASSQDDRPHSYEQYF
v_gene: TRBV6-1; d_gene: .; j_gene: TRBJ2-5; abundance: .; CDR3nt: TGTGCCAGCAGTGATTGGACGGGTTTCCAAGAGACCCAGTACTTC; CDR3aa: CASSDWTGFQETQYF
v_gene: TRBV29-1; d_gene: .; j_gene: TRBJ2-7; abundance: .; CDR3nt: TGCAGCGTTGTCCGGCGGCCCTCCTACGAGCAGTACTTC; CDR3aa: CSVVRRPSYEQYF
v_gene: TRBV4-3; d_gene: .; j_gene: TRBJ1-2; abundance: .; CDR3nt: TGCGCCAGCAGCCAAGAAAGTCGACACAGCAACTATGGCTACACCTTC; CDR3aa: CASSQESRHSNYGYTF
v_gene: TRBV7-7; d_gene: TRBD2; j_gene: TRBJ2-2; abundance: .; CDR3nt: TGTGCCAGCAGCTCAGGGACTAGCGGATGGACCGGGGAGCTGTTTTTT; CDR3aa: CASSSGTSGWTGELFF
v_gene: TRBV7-9; d_gene: .; j_gene: TRBJ1-3; abundance: .; CDR3nt: TGTGCCAGCAGCTACGAGGTCGGCTCGAAGTCTGGAAACACCATATATTTT; CDR3aa: CASSYEVGSKSGNTIYF
v_gene: TRBV6-5; d_gene: .; j_gene: TRBJ1-1; abundance: .; CDR3nt: TGTGCCAGCAGTTTCTCGCGCACTGAAGCTTTCTTT; CDR3aa: CASSFSRTEAFF
v_gene: TRBV5-1; d_gene: TRBD2; j_gene: TRBJ2-7; abundance: .; CDR3nt: TGCGCCAGCGGGGATACTAGCGGGAACTCCTACGAGCAGTACTTC; CDR3aa: CASGDTSGNSYEQYF
v_gene: TRBV14; d_gene: TRBD1; j_gene: TRBJ1-3; abundance: .; CDR3nt: TGTGCCAGCAGCCTGACAGGGGGCCAACTCTCTGGAAACACCATATATTTT; CDR3aa: CASSLTGGQLSGNTIYF
v_gene: TRBV5-1; d_gene: .; j_gene: TRBJ1-1; abundance: few; CDR3nt: TGCGCCAGCAGCTTGGACCCGAACACTGAAGCTTTCTTT; CDR3aa: CASSLDPNTEAFF
v_gene: TRBV19; d_gene: .; j_gene: TRBJ2-3; abundance: .; CDR3nt: TGTGCCAGTAGTATCTCAGGCTGGGGCCTCACAGATACGCAGTATTTT; CDR3aa: CASSISGWGLTDTQYF
v_gene: TRBV7-6; d_gene: .; j_gene: TRBJ1-3; abundance: .; CDR3nt: TGTGCCAGCAGCCTAAGCCGCGGCAGGGCTGGAAACACCATATATTTT; CDR3aa: CASSLSRGRAGNTIYF
v_gene: TRBV9; d_gene: TRBD2; j_gene: TRBJ2-3; abundance: .; CDR3nt: TGTGCCAGCAGCCCGACTAGCGGGTGGGGAGATACGCAGTATTTT; CDR3aa: CASSPTSGWGDTQYF
v_gene: TRBV5-1; d_gene: TRBD1; j_gene: TRBJ1-1; abundance: once; CDR3nt: TGCGCCAGCAGCCTCCGGGACAGTGAAGCTTTCTTT; CDR3aa: CASSLRDSEAFF
v_gene: TRBV29-1; d_gene: TRBD2; j_gene: TRBJ2-1; abundance: .; CDR3nt: TGCAGCGTTTTTTTACCGGGACTAGCTATTGATGAGCAGTTCTTC; CDR3aa: CSVFLPGLAIDEQFF
v_gene: TRBV15; d_gene: .; j_gene: TRBJ2-1; abundance: once; CDR3nt: TGTGCCACCAGCAGAGAAGCGGCAAGCTCCTACAATGAGCAGTTCTTC; CDR3aa: CATSREAASSYNEQFF
v_gene: TRBV7-2; d_gene: TRBD1; j_gene: TRBJ2-7; abundance: .; CDR3nt: TGTGCCAGCAGCACCCGGACAGGCGTAAACTACGAGCAGTACTTC; CDR3aa: CASSTRTGVNYEQYF
v_gene: TRBV27; d_gene: TRBD1; j_gene: TRBJ2-7; abundance: .; CDR3nt: TGTGCCAGCAGGCCGAACAGGGGGCCCTACGAGCAGTACTTC; CDR3aa: CASRPNRGPYEQYF
v_gene: TRBV18; d_gene: .; j_gene: TRBJ2-3; abundance: once; CDR3nt: TGTGCCAGCCCCGCCGGGGGCCCCATGGATACGCAGTATTTT; CDR3aa: CASPAGGPMDTQYF
v_gene: TRBV28; d_gene: .; j_gene: TRBJ2-7; abundance: .; CDR3nt: TGTGCCAGCAGTTCCGGGGGGCGAGTATACGAGCAGTACTTC; CDR3aa: CASSSGGRVYEQYF
v_gene: TRBV29-1; d_gene: TRBD1; j_gene: TRBJ2-5; abundance: .; CDR3nt: TGCAGCGTTGAAGAGGGCCGGGACAGGGGGCGAGAGACCCAGTACTTC; CDR3aa: CSVEEGRDRGRETQYF
v_gene: TRBV7-8; d_gene: .; j_gene: TRBJ2-7; abundance: .; CDR3nt: TGTGCCAGCAGCTTAACTAGCAGGACCTACGAGCAGTACTTC; CDR3aa: CASSLTSRTYEQYF
v_gene: TRBV14; d_gene: .; j_gene: TRBJ2-7; abundance: .; CDR3nt: TGTGCCAGCAGCCAAGATAGGGGCAGGTACTACGAGCAGTACTTC; CDR3aa: CASSQDRGRYYEQYF
v_gene: TRBV5-1; d_gene: TRBD1; j_gene: TRBJ2-4; abundance: .; CDR3nt: TGCGCCAGCAGCTTGGCCGAGGCAGGGGGAAACATTCAGTACTTC; CDR3aa: CASSLAEAGGNIQYF
v_gene: TRBV7-3; d_gene: .; j_gene: TRBJ2-1; abundance: .; CDR3nt: TGTGCCAGCAGCCCGGGAGTCAATGAGCAGTTCTTC; CDR3aa: CASSPGVNEQFF
v_gene: TRBV4-3; d_gene: .; j_gene: TRBJ2-2; abundance: .; CDR3nt: TGCGCCAGCACCCGACGAGGGGAGCTGTTTTTT; CDR3aa: CASTRRGELFF
v_gene: TRBV2; d_gene: TRBD2; j_gene: TRBJ2-2; abundance: .; CDR3nt: TGTGCCAGCAGTGTGGTGCGGGAGCCCCCCGGGGAGCTGTTTTTT; CDR3aa: CASSVVREPPGELFF
v_gene: TRBV4-3; d_gene: .; j_gene: TRBJ1-2; abundance: .; CDR3nt: TGCGCCAGCAGCCAATCTACCTCGGGTGGGGGCTACACCTTC; CDR3aa: CASSQSTSGGGYTF
v_gene: TRBV7-9; d_gene: .; j_gene: TRBJ2-5; abundance: .; CDR3nt: TGTGCCAGCAGCTTAAGGTCACAAGAGACCCAGTACTTC; CDR3aa: CASSLRSQETQYF
v_gene: TRBV2; d_gene: TRBD1; j_gene: TRBJ1-5; abundance: .; CDR3nt: TGTGCCAGCAGAAAGACAGGGGAAAGCAATCAGCCCCAGCATTTT; CDR3aa: CASRKTGESNQPQHF
v_gene: TRBV28; d_gene: .; j_gene: TRBJ2-1; abundance: .; CDR3nt: TGTGCCAGCAGTCCTATAGGTGTCGGTGAGCAGTTCTTC; CDR3aa: CASSPIGVGEQFF
v_gene: TRBV27; d_gene: TRBD1; j_gene: TRBJ1-2; abundance: .; CDR3nt: TGTGCCAGCAGTTACAGGGGTGTAAAATATGGCTACACCTTC; CDR3aa: CASSYRGVKYGYTF
v_gene: TRBV19; d_gene: .; j_gene: TRBJ2-3; abundance: .; CDR3nt: TGTGCCAGTAGTTACGGACTACCCACAGATACGCAGTATTTT; CDR3aa: CASSYGLPTDTQYF
v_gene: TRBV5-1; d_gene: TRBD2; j_gene: TRBJ2-5; abundance: .; CDR3nt: TGCGCCAGCAGCTTGGTCCTAGCGGGAGAAGAGACCCAGTACTTC; CDR3aa: CASSLVLAGEETQYF
v_gene: TRBV5-1; d_gene: TRBD1; j_gene: TRBJ1-2; abundance: .; CDR3nt: TGCGCCAGCAGCTTTCTCCCGGACAGGTCATATGGCTACACCTTC; CDR3aa: CASSFLPDRSYGYTF
v_gene: TRBV10-2; d_gene: .; j_gene: TRBJ1-4; abundance: .; CDR3nt: TGCGCCAGCAGTGACAGGTATAGGGATGAAAAACTGTTTTTT; CDR3aa: CASSDRYRDEKLFF
v_gene: TRBV11-3; d_gene: TRBD2; j_gene: TRBJ2-1; abundance: once; CDR3nt: TGTGCCAGCAGCTCTCCAGGATATCGGACTAGCGGAAACTCCTACAATGAGCAGTTCTTC; CDR3aa: CASSSPGYRTSGNSYNEQFF
v_gene: TRBV30; d_gene: TRBD2; j_gene: TRBJ2-6; abundance: .; CDR3nt: TGTGCCTGGAGGGGGGGACTAGCGGGCTCTGGGGCCAACGTCCTGACTTTC; CDR3aa: CAWRGGLAGSGANVLTF
v_gene: TRBV2; d_gene: .; j_gene: TRBJ1-5; abundance: .; CDR3nt: TGTGCCAGCAGCGTGGAACTCGGACAGAATCAGCCCCAGCATTTT; CDR3aa: CASSVELGQNQPQHF